This T cell receptor beta chain originates from a study of a mutant IDH1 vaccine in newly diagnosed glioma. Study-wide background: Treated patients had a mean age of about 37 years and a sex split that was roughly 60% male and approximately 38% female. It was radiotherapy, temozolomide, or both that patients received previously, with most receiving both.

V trimming: 5 bases; J trimming: 0 bases; junction bases outside the gene matches: 2. Germline loops: CDR1 MNHEY, CDR2 SVGAGI. The CDR3 is 15 amino acids. General study points: Researchers report vaccine-induced immune responses in 93.3% of patients.

Time point noted: baseline, week 1 (first vaccination visit). The treatment was: pre-vaccination baseline after standard-of-care therapy. As regards this clone: The antigen is unknown.

Method: immunoSEQ multiplex PCR; TCRdb's copy keeps in-frame clones and lacks some. The sample lists 85,000 to 100,000 clones, about 90% seen once, with approximately 0.57% in the top ten. The sequencing used PBMCs, collected from a glioma patient treated with radiotherapy, temozolomide or both. This TCR was recovered from a woman in her fifties or sixties with glioma. The chain joins TRBV6-5 to TRBJ2-2, with 8 bases aligning to TRBD1. CDR3 sequence (DNA): TGTGCCAGCAGTGCGGACAGGGCGAACACCGGGGAGCTGTTTTTT. Translating it yields CASSADRANTGELFF.